Below, one TCR beta chain is given with its context. The PCR made use of 60 Vbeta and 13 Jbeta primers. The table came from immunoSEQ multiplex PCR; TCRdb's copy has only in-frame clones and leaves some out. The sample records 130,000 to 150,000 clones, roughly 82% being singletons. V gave up 6 bases and J gave up 2 bases; unmatched junction bases: 6. The CDR3 sequence is 15 residues long. Germline CDR1 is MNHEY and CDR2 is SVGAGI. These data belong to a study of cytomegalovirus exposure and HLA in healthy donors. The TCR was taken from a male donor in good health and CMV-seronegative. The sample comprised PBMCs. The chain carries TRBV6-5 and TRBJ2-5, with TRBD1 matching over 10 bases. The CDR3 DNA follows: TGTGCCAGCAGACACCGGGACAGGGGACAAGAGACCCAGTACTTC. Its translation is CASRHRDRGQETQYF.